This is a list of T cell receptor beta chains from one sample in a study of cytomegalovirus exposure and HLA in healthy donors. Data came from immunoSEQ multiplex PCR; TCRdb stores just in-frame clones and leaves some out. Of around 99,000 clones in the sample, more than 75% were seen once. The source material was PBMCs. The receptors come from a man aged 25-40 years in good health and CMV-seropositive. CDR3s include the opening cysteine and the closing phenylalanine or tryptophan. D genes are given only for firm matches. Not every row has a clone size; where given, it reads once, few, many or a size class.

v_gene: TRBV11-3; abundance: once; j_gene: TRBJ2-7; d_gene: .; CDR3aa: CASSPGGVESYEQYF; CDR3nt: TGTGCCAGCAGCCCCGGAGGGGTAGAATCCTACGAACAGTACTTC
v_gene: TRBV11-2; abundance: once; j_gene: TRBJ2-7; d_gene: .; CDR3aa: CASSLRGGYEQYF; CDR3nt: TGTGCCAGCAGCTTAAGGGGAGGCTACGAGCAGTACTTC
v_gene: TRBV5-4; abundance: few; j_gene: TRBJ1-2; d_gene: TRBD1; CDR3aa: CASSIDRDAGYTF; CDR3nt: TGTGCCAGCAGTATAGACAGGGACGCAGGCTACACCTTC
v_gene: TRBV29-1; abundance: .; j_gene: TRBJ1-1; d_gene: TRBD1; CDR3aa: CSVGTGGNTEAFF; CDR3nt: TGCAGCGTTGGGACAGGGGGGAACACTGAAGCTTTCTTT
v_gene: TRBV5-6; abundance: .; j_gene: TRBJ1-2; d_gene: .; CDR3aa: CASTPLGGDYGYTF; CDR3nt: TGTGCCAGCACCCCGCTGGGGGGTGACTATGGCTACACCTTC
v_gene: TRBV5-6; abundance: few; j_gene: TRBJ1-1; d_gene: .; CDR3aa: CASSIWRAENTEAFF; CDR3nt: TGTGCCAGCAGCATCTGGAGGGCAGAGAACACTGAAGCTTTCTTT
v_gene: TRBV11-2; abundance: few; j_gene: TRBJ1-1; d_gene: .; CDR3aa: CASSLGGGDSGEAFF; CDR3nt: TGTGCCAGCAGCTTAGGGGGCGGGGACTCCGGGGAAGCTTTCTTT
v_gene: TRBV7-2; abundance: .; j_gene: TRBJ2-3; d_gene: .; CDR3aa: CASSFKDTQYF; CDR3nt: TGTGCCAGCAGCTTTAAAGATACGCAGTATTTT
v_gene: TRBV2; abundance: .; j_gene: TRBJ2-5; d_gene: .; CDR3aa: CASSEGAVQGETQYF; CDR3nt: TGTGCCAGCAGTGAAGGAGCGGTACAGGGTGAGACCCAGTACTTC
v_gene: TRBV9; abundance: .; j_gene: TRBJ1-5; d_gene: .; CDR3aa: CASSVEPSNQPQHF; CDR3nt: TGTGCCAGCAGCGTAGAGCCGAGCAATCAGCCCCAGCATTTT
v_gene: TRBV11-2; abundance: .; j_gene: TRBJ1-1; d_gene: TRBD1; CDR3aa: CASSADRGTEAFF; CDR3nt: TGTGCCAGCAGCGCGGACAGGGGCACTGAAGCTTTCTTT
v_gene: TRBV5-7; abundance: few; j_gene: TRBJ2-3; d_gene: TRBD2; CDR3aa: CASSPPGGGRSTDTQYF; CDR3nt: TGTGCCAGCAGCCCCCCCGGGGGGGGGAGGAGCACAGATACGCAGTATTTT
v_gene: TRBV18; abundance: once; j_gene: TRBJ1-5; d_gene: .; CDR3aa: CASSLWDIGNNQPQHF; CDR3nt: TGTGCCAGCTCACTTTGGGACATCGGGAACAATCAGCCCCAGCATTTT
v_gene: TRBV6-5; abundance: .; j_gene: TRBJ2-7; d_gene: .; CDR3aa: CASSYSGSGAYEQYF; CDR3nt: TGTGCCAGCAGTTATTCGGGGAGTGGGGCCTACGAGCAGTACTTC
v_gene: TRBV19; abundance: .; j_gene: TRBJ1-4; d_gene: .; CDR3aa: CASSARATNEKLFF; CDR3nt: TGTGCCAGTAGTGCACGCGCAACTAATGAAAAACTGTTTTTT
v_gene: TRBV6-5; abundance: .; j_gene: TRBJ1-1; d_gene: .; CDR3aa: CASSYEAPPRSTEAFF; CDR3nt: TGTGCCAGCAGTTACGAGGCCCCGCCGAGGAGCACTGAAGCTTTCTTT
v_gene: TRBV5-1; abundance: .; j_gene: TRBJ1-2; d_gene: .; CDR3aa: CASSPPGGNYGYTF; CDR3nt: TGCGCCAGCAGCCCCCCGGGGGGAAACTATGGCTACACCTTC
v_gene: TRBV5-8; abundance: once; j_gene: TRBJ2-7; d_gene: TRBD2; CDR3aa: CASSLVFSSGESYEQYF; CDR3nt: TGTGCCAGCAGCTTGGTTTTTTCTAGCGGGGAGTCCTACGAGCAGTACTTC
v_gene: TRBV19; abundance: .; j_gene: TRBJ2-1; d_gene: .; CDR3aa: CASSSLGGNEQFF; CDR3nt: TGTGCCAGTAGTTCTCTAGGGGGCAATGAGCAGTTCTTC
v_gene: TRBV18; abundance: .; j_gene: TRBJ1-2; d_gene: .; CDR3aa: CASSPKRIGAYGYTF; CDR3nt: TGTGCCAGCTCACCGAAACGGATAGGGGCCTATGGCTACACCTTC
v_gene: TRBV11-2; abundance: .; j_gene: TRBJ1-6; d_gene: .; CDR3aa: CASSLPRGSSSYNSPLHF; CDR3nt: TGTGCCAGCAGCTTACCCAGGGGAAGTAGCTCCTATAATTCACCCCTCCACTTT
v_gene: TRBV4-1; abundance: .; j_gene: TRBJ2-6; d_gene: .; CDR3aa: CASSQVLGSGANVLTF; CDR3nt: TGCGCCAGCAGCCAAGTTCTCGGCTCTGGGGCCAACGTCCTGACTTTC
v_gene: TRBV5-1; abundance: once; j_gene: TRBJ1-1; d_gene: .; CDR3aa: CASSRGNTEAFF; CDR3nt: TGCGCCAGCAGTCGGGGAAACACTGAAGCTTTCTTT
v_gene: TRBV4-2; abundance: .; j_gene: TRBJ2-2; d_gene: .; CDR3aa: CASSSTGVRTGELFF; CDR3nt: TGTGCCAGCAGCTCTACGGGGGTTCGCACCGGGGAGCTGTTTTTT
v_gene: TRBV27; abundance: .; j_gene: TRBJ1-1; d_gene: TRBD1; CDR3aa: CASSAGTGGTEAFF; CDR3nt: TGTGCCAGCAGTGCGGGGACAGGGGGCACTGAAGCTTTCTTT
v_gene: TRBV6-6; abundance: .; j_gene: TRBJ1-2; d_gene: TRBD1; CDR3aa: CASSRDRVDGYTF; CDR3nt: TGTGCCAGCAGTCGGGACAGGGTGGATGGCTACACCTTC
v_gene: TRBV6-1; abundance: once; j_gene: TRBJ1-2; d_gene: .; CDR3aa: CASSAQAGYTF; CDR3nt: TGTGCCAGCAGTGCCCAGGCGGGCTACACCTTC
v_gene: TRBV9; abundance: .; j_gene: TRBJ1-1; d_gene: TRBD1; CDR3aa: CASSVTGGEAFF; CDR3nt: TGTGCCAGCAGCGTAACAGGGGGAGAAGCTTTCTTT
v_gene: TRBV14; abundance: .; j_gene: TRBJ2-5; d_gene: .; CDR3aa: CASGTYGGRQETQYF; CDR3nt: TGTGCCAGCGGAACCTACGGGGGACGACAAGAGACCCAGTACTTC
v_gene: TRBV10-3; abundance: .; j_gene: TRBJ1-4; d_gene: .; CDR3aa: CASNNQGEKLFF; CDR3nt: TGTGCCTCAAACAATCAGGGGGAAAAACTGTTTTTT
v_gene: TRBV13; abundance: .; j_gene: TRBJ1-5; d_gene: .; CDR3aa: CASSLMGSGQPQHF; CDR3nt: TGTGCCAGCAGCTTGATGGGGTCGGGGCAGCCCCAGCATTTT
v_gene: TRBV7-9; abundance: .; j_gene: TRBJ2-7; d_gene: TRBD2; CDR3aa: CASSSRGAGDYEQYF; CDR3nt: TGTGCCAGCAGCTCCAGGGGAGCGGGGGACTACGAGCAGTACTTC
v_gene: TRBV7-2; abundance: few; j_gene: TRBJ1-2; d_gene: .; CDR3aa: CASSPGTRGYGYTF; CDR3nt: TGTGCCAGCAGCCCTGGGACACGGGGATATGGCTACACCTTC
v_gene: TRBV19; abundance: .; j_gene: TRBJ2-1; d_gene: .; CDR3aa: CASSFLQGSFEQFF; CDR3nt: TGTGCCAGTAGTTTTCTGCAGGGTAGCTTTGAGCAGTTCTTC
v_gene: TRBV29-1; abundance: .; j_gene: TRBJ1-5; d_gene: .; CDR3aa: CSVRENSNQPQHF; CDR3nt: TGCAGCGTTCGGGAAAATAGCAATCAGCCCCAGCATTTT
v_gene: TRBV6-5; abundance: .; j_gene: TRBJ1-5; d_gene: .; CDR3aa: CATRPGGQGQPQHF; CDR3nt: TGTGCCACCAGACCGGGGGGGCAGGGTCAGCCCCAGCATTTT
v_gene: TRBV9; abundance: once; j_gene: TRBJ2-1; d_gene: TRBD2; CDR3aa: CASSARLAGGPANNEQFF; CDR3nt: TGTGCCAGCAGCGCCCGACTAGCGGGGGGGCCGGCGAACAATGAGCAGTTCTTC
v_gene: TRBV29-1; abundance: once; j_gene: TRBJ1-2; d_gene: .; CDR3aa: CSVAERLNVYGYTF; CDR3nt: TGCAGCGTGGCAGAAAGACTTAATGTTTATGGCTACACCTTC
v_gene: TRBV19; abundance: few; j_gene: TRBJ2-7; d_gene: .; CDR3aa: CASSIVGGYEQYF; CDR3nt: TGTGCCAGTAGTATTGTAGGGGGCTACGAGCAGTACTTC
v_gene: TRBV6-1; abundance: .; j_gene: TRBJ1-5; d_gene: .; CDR3aa: CASSEHDSHYQPQHF; CDR3nt: TGTGCCAGCAGCGAACACGACAGCCATTATCAGCCCCAGCATTTT
v_gene: TRBV5-1; abundance: .; j_gene: TRBJ1-2; d_gene: TRBD1; CDR3aa: CASSLAAGQGNGYTF; CDR3nt: TGCGCCAGCAGCTTGGCCGCGGGACAGGGTAATGGCTACACCTTC
v_gene: TRBV27; abundance: once; j_gene: TRBJ1-5; d_gene: TRBD1; CDR3aa: CASSGGTGGFGNQPQHF; CDR3nt: TGTGCCAGCAGCGGAGGGACAGGGGGATTTGGAAATCAGCCCCAGCATTTT
v_gene: TRBV4-1; abundance: .; j_gene: TRBJ2-1; d_gene: .; CDR3aa: CASSQLTAYNEQFF; CDR3nt: TGCGCCAGCAGCCAGTTGACAGCCTACAATGAGCAGTTCTTC
v_gene: TRBV2; abundance: .; j_gene: TRBJ2-3; d_gene: TRBD2; CDR3aa: CASSDSASGGEGTDTQYF; CDR3nt: TGTGCCAGCAGTGATTCGGCTAGCGGGGGGGAGGGCACAGATACGCAGTATTTT
v_gene: TRBV10-3; abundance: .; j_gene: TRBJ1-4; d_gene: .; CDR3aa: CATKWSEKLFF; CDR3nt: TGTGCCACCAAATGGAGTGAAAAACTGTTTTTT
v_gene: TRBV2; abundance: .; j_gene: TRBJ2-7; d_gene: TRBD1; CDR3aa: CASSPGQGGYEQYF; CDR3nt: TGTGCCAGTTCGCCCGGACAGGGGGGCTACGAGCAGTACTTC
v_gene: TRBV25-1; abundance: .; j_gene: TRBJ2-7; d_gene: TRBD1; CDR3aa: CASRGQGYSYEQYF; CDR3nt: TGTGCCAGCAGAGGACAGGGTTATTCCTACGAGCAGTACTTC
v_gene: TRBV27; abundance: .; j_gene: TRBJ1-1; d_gene: .; CDR3aa: CASSLRGWATNTEAFF; CDR3nt: TGTGCCAGCAGTTTAAGGGGGTGGGCCACGAACACTGAAGCTTTCTTT
v_gene: TRBV4-2; abundance: once; j_gene: TRBJ1-1; d_gene: .; CDR3aa: CASKVGQNTEAFF; CDR3nt: TGTGCCAGCAAAGTGGGGCAGAACACTGAAGCTTTCTTT
v_gene: TRBV9; abundance: .; j_gene: TRBJ2-7; d_gene: .; CDR3aa: CASSAEGQGSQYF; CDR3nt: TGTGCCAGCAGCGCTGAGGGGCAGGGGTCCCAGTACTTC